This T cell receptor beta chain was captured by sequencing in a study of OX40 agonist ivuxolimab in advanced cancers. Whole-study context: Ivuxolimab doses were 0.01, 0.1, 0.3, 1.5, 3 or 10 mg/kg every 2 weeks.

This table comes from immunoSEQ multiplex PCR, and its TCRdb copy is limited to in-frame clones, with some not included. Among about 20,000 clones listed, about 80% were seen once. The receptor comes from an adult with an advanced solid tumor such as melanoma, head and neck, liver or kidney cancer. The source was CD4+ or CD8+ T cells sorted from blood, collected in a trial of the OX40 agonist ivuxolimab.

Here the CDR3 reads CASSLTTGSEQYF. Here the CDR3 DNA reads TGTGCCAGCAGCTTAACGACAGGGTCCGAGCAGTACTTC. The rearrangement uses TRBV7-3 and TRBJ2-5; the match to TRBD1 covers 7 bases. The closer fit of TRBJ2-7 to the DNA end suggests the J call may be wrong. This CDR3 region has 13 residues. Germline CDR1 is SGHTA and CDR2 is FQGTGA.